These 22 T cell receptor beta chains share one sample of origin, sequenced in a study of T cells in pancreatic ductal adenocarcinoma. The selected patients with pancreatic ductal adenocarcinoma had surgery but no neoadjuvant therapy. Generated by immunoSEQ multiplex PCR, the TCRdb table keeps only in-frame clones and is missing some. The sample lists over 85,000 clones, roughly 96% occurring once. The sequenced material came from PBMCs. The source of these receptors is a human donor with pancreatic ductal adenocarcinoma.

The chain couples TRBV30 to TRBJ1-5; no clear D gene. V was trimmed by 1 base and J by 1 base, leaving 8 bases between them. The CDR3 loop spans 14 amino acids. In germline, CDR1 is GTSNPN, CDR2 SVGIG (reference sequence). The CDR3 nucleotides read TGTGCCTGGAGTGCTCACGAGAGCAATCAGCCCCAGCATTTT. It codes for CAWSAHESNQPQHF.

This chain uses TRBV7-2 with TRBJ2-1, with 13 bases aligning to TRBD2. Germline V gene sequence: CDR1 SGHTA, CDR2 FQGNSA. The CDR3 runs to 16 residues. Trimming cost V 3 bases and J 5 bases; bases outside gene matches: 4. The CDR3, as DNA: TGTGCCAGCAGCTTCCTCGGACTAGCGGGGGACAATGAGCAGTTCTTC. This codes for CASSFLGLAGDNEQFF.

This clone was detected only once. The V and J genes are TRBV11-3 and TRBJ2-3; the D is unclear. The V end was cut by 3 bases, the J end by 0 bases, with 10 bases between. CDR3 size: 15 residues. Germline lookup yields CDR1 SGHNT and CDR2 YENEEA. CDR3 sequence: CASSFTGSSTDTQYF. CDR3 in DNA: TGTGCCAGCAGCTTTACGGGTTCTAGCACAGATACGCAGTATTTT.

J is TRBJ2-7 and V is TRBV7-2; TRBD2 agrees at 7 bases. The CDR3 contains 14 residues. CDR1 and CDR2 from the germline V gene are SGHTA and FQGNSA. After removal of 3 bases from V and 4 bases from J, the junction contained 6 bases not matched to a gene. DNA for the CDR3: TGTGCCAGCAGCTTTCTCGGACTAGGATACGAGCAGTACTTC. Translated: CASSFLGLGYEQYF. Together with reference TRBV7-2 and TRBJ2-7, the CDR3 gives the full variable domain: GAGVSQSPSNKVTEKGKDVELRCDPISGHTALYWYRQSLGQGLEFLIYFQGNSAPDKSGLPSDRFSAERTGGSVSTLTIQRTQQEDSAVYLCASSFLGLGYEQYFGPGTRLTVT.

The CDR3 region has the DNA TGTGCCAGCAGCTTGCTAGTTTCAGAGACCCAGTACTTC. Protein product: CASSLLVSETQYF. This rearrangement joins TRBV5-4 to TRBJ2-5; D gene uncertain. CDR1 and CDR2 from the germline V gene are SGHNT and YYREEE (reference sequence). Trimming pared 1 base from V and 4 bases from J, leaving 8 bases between. CDR3 length: 13 amino acids.

The gene calls are TRBV2 and TRBJ2-7; D tentatively fits TRBD1 or TRBD2 (6 bases each). Germline CDR1 reads SNHLY; CDR2 reads FYNNEI. V lost 10 bases and J lost 3, with 19 bases in between. This CDR3 region has 14 residues. Here the CDR3 reads CANRAGQGLYEQYF. CDR3 in DNA: TGTGCCAACAGGGCGGGGCAGGGACTCTACGAGCAGTACTTC. Drawing the rest from reference TRBV2 and TRBJ2-7, the complete variable domain is EPEVTQTPSHQVTQMGQEVILRCVPISNHLYFYWYRQILGQKVEFLVSFYNNEISEKSEIFDDQFSVERPDGSNFTLKIRSTKLEDSAMYFCANRAGQGLYEQYFGPGTRLTVT.

The chain employs TRBV6-5 and TRBJ2-1; 9 bases fit TRBD1. The CDR3 totals 16 residues. Trimming at V came to 4 bases and at J to 5 bases, leaving 9 bases not matched to a gene. The germline V gene encodes CDR1 MNHEY and CDR2 SVGAGI. This CDR3 reads CASSSPGQGRNNEQFF. The CDR3 DNA reads TGTGCCAGCAGTTCCCCGGGACAGGGAAGGAACAATGAGCAGTTCTTC.

The chain links TRBV10-3 to TRBJ2-5; D possibly corresponds to TRBD1 (5 bases). V gave up 7 bases and J gave up 0 bases, with 9 bases separating them. The length of the CDR3 is 13 residues. CDR1 ENHRY and CDR2 SYGVKD come from the germline V gene. The DNA for the CDR3 is TGTGCCATCACCTCAGGGAACCAAGAGACCCAGTACTTC. This codes for CAITSGNQETQYF.

J is TRBJ2-2 and V is TRBV5-1, with 9 bases lining up with TRBD2. Trimming at V came to 4 bases and at J to 5 bases, leaving 6 bases not matched to a gene. Germline V gene sequence: CDR1 SGHRS, CDR2 YFSETQ. This CDR3 has 15 residues. CDR3 sequence: CASSDSGSLTGELFF. The CDR3 DNA follows: TGCGCCAGCAGCGATAGCGGGAGTCTTACCGGGGAGCTGTTTTTT.

In its sample, this clone was seen a few times. This rearrangement joins TRBV6-1 to TRBJ1-2, with 8 bases fitting TRBD1. This CDR3 is built from 12 residues. Germline loops: CDR1 MNHNS, CDR2 SASEGT. Germline trimming cut 7 bases from V and 7 bases from J; bases unmatched to any gene: 5. CDR3 amino acids: CASTSGGSGYTF. The CDR3, as DNA: TGTGCCAGCACCTCAGGGGGCTCTGGCTACACCTTC.

This clone was counted between two and nine times. The rearrangement uses TRBV6-5 and TRBJ2-4; a possible D gene is TRBD2 (5 bases). Germline V gene lookup returns CDR1 MNHEY and CDR2 SVGAGI. The CDR3 sequence is 14 residues long. V was clipped by 6 bases and J by 2 bases, with 11 bases between them. CDR3 region: CASSRSVSKNIQYF. The CDR3 region has the DNA TGTGCCAGCAGCCGTAGCGTGTCCAAAAACATTCAGTACTTC.

The chain carries TRBV14 and TRBJ1-2, with D perhaps TRBD1 (5 bases). V was pared by 1 base and J by 7 bases, with 16 bases between. Germline CDR1 and CDR2: SGHDN and FVKESK. The CDR3 is 15 amino acids. CDR3 in amino acids: CASSQGQGGWGGYTF. The CDR3 nucleotides read TGTGCCAGCAGCCAAGGTCAGGGCGGCTGGGGTGGCTACACCTTC.

V and J are TRBV5-1 and TRBJ2-2, with a weak D call TRBD2 (5 bases). Germline V CDR1 and CDR2: SGHRS, YFSETQ. The CDR3 runs 15 residues. Trimming removed 4 bases from V and 5 bases from J, with 15 bases in between. Here the CDR3 reads CASSQIEGRTGELFF. CDR3 DNA: TGCGCCAGCAGCCAAATAGAGGGAAGGACCGGGGAGCTGTTTTTT.

The V call is TRBV4-1, the J call TRBJ1-1; D is undetermined. Trimming removed 3 bases from V and 1 base from J, with 9 bases in between. The germline CDR1 and CDR2 sequences are MGHRA and YSYEKL. This CDR3 is 14 amino acids long. Here the CDR3 reads CASSHLTGNTEAFF. The CDR3 nucleotides are TGCGCCAGCAGCCATCTAACGGGGAACACTGAAGCTTTCTTT.

This clone was counted once. This chain joins TRBV19 and TRBJ1-2, with D possibly matching TRBD1 (5 bases). Germline values: CDR1 LNHDA, CDR2 SQIVND (reference sequence). Trimming pared 5 bases from V and 6 bases from J, leaving 10 bases between. This CDR3 has 12 amino acids. The CDR3 DNA is TGTGCCAGTAGTGCGGCAGGGAATGGCTACACCTTC. Residues: CASSAAGNGYTF. The whole variable domain, filled in from reference TRBV19 and TRBJ1-2, reads DGGITQSPKYLFRKEGQNVTLSCEQNLNHDAMYWYRQDPGQGLRLIYYSQIVNDFQKGDIAEGYSVSREKKESFPLTVTSAQKNPTAFYLCASSAAGNGYTFGSGTRLTVV.

The V gene is TRBV27, the J gene TRBJ2-7; TRBD1 agrees at 9 bases. V lost 3 bases and J lost 3; bases outside the gene matches: 6. This CDR3 contains 15 residues. Germline CDR1 and CDR2: MNHEY and SMNVEV (reference sequence). CDR3 nucleotide sequence: TGTGCCAGCAGTTTGGGGACAGGGAGCGTCTACGAGCAGTACTTC. Amino acid sequence: CASSLGTGSVYEQYF.

This clone was seen only once. The chain recombines TRBV19 with TRBJ2-2; 7 nucleotides agree with TRBD1. The CDR3 contains 14 residues. V shed 10 bases, J shed 4 bases, and the junction held 9 bases outside the gene matches. Germline V gives CDR1 LNHDA, CDR2 SQIVND (reference sequence). Here the CDR3 DNA reads TGTGCCACTTCAGACAGGGTGGGCACCGGGGAGCTGTTTTTT. It specifies CATSDRVGTGELFF.

The chain recombines TRBV6-1 with TRBJ2-2; D call uncertain. The CDR3 is 13 amino acids. Trimming removed 2 bases at V and 6 bases at J, with 7 bases between. CDR1 is MNHNS, CDR2 SASEGT, per germline. The CDR3, as DNA: TGTGCCAGCAGTGAACAGGAATCCGGGGAGCTGTTTTTT. This gives the protein CASSEQESGELFF.

The J gene is TRBJ2-7, the V gene TRBV5-6; 9 bases map to TRBD2. The ends lost 5 bases at V and 0 bases at J; junction bases unmatched: 3. CDR3 length: 14 amino acids. Germline V gene data show CDR1 as SGHDT and CDR2 as YYEEEE. The CDR3 nucleotides read TGTGCCAGCAGTTTTAGCGGGAGCTCCTACGAGCAGTACTTC. Translated, it gives CASSFSGSSYEQYF.

This chain connects TRBV5-1 to TRBJ2-2, with a possible D match to TRBD2 (5 bases). This CDR3 is built from 14 residues. Trimming shortened V by 4 bases and J by 6 bases, and 13 bases separated the two germline ends. CDR1 and CDR2 (germline): SGHRS, YFSETQ. The chain's CDR3 is CASSRTTSAGELFF. The DNA of the CDR3 is TGCGCCAGCAGCCGAACTACTAGTGCCGGGGAGCTGTTTTTT.

The V gene is TRBV10-3, the J gene TRBJ2-7; D perhaps matches TRBD2 (6 bases). Trimming removed 6 bases from V and 2 bases from J, with 8 bases in between. The CDR3 runs to 12 residues. CDR1 and CDR2 (germline): ENHRY, SYGVKD. The CDR3 protein is CAISGSPYEQYF. In nucleotides, the CDR3 is TGTGCCATCAGCGGGAGTCCCTACGAGCAGTACTTC.

The chain is built from TRBV25-1 and TRBJ2-7, with 7 bases aligning to TRBD2. The CDR3 has 13 amino acids. Germline lookup yields CDR1 MGHDK and CDR2 SYGVNS. V shed 6 bases, J shed 3 bases, and the junction held 5 bases outside the gene matches. CDR3 in amino acids: CASRGREIYEQYF. The CDR3 nucleotides are TGTGCCAGCAGGGGGCGGGAGATCTACGAGCAGTACTTC.